This T cell receptor (beta chain) was sequenced for a study of blood T cell repertoires in COVID-19. Study context: Samples of COVID-19 (acute and convalescent) were obtained from the United States, Italy and Spain.

The germline V gene has CDR1 SGHRS and CDR2 YFSETQ. The CDR3 contains 18 residues. With 0 bases clipped from V and 0 bases from J, the junction kept 6 bases outside the gene matches. The authors' processing: Estimation of nucleated cell counts was performed using reference gene primer amplification. Using immunoSEQ multiplex PCR, the repertoire was profiled, and TCRdb retains in-frame clones only, with some absent. That table supplies the V and J calls and clone size; D and trimming were determined from the DNA. The table includes 200,000 to 250,000 clones, 88% detected once. This chain joins TRBV5-1 and TRBJ1-6; 7 bases align to TRBD1. Sequenced input: peripheral blood. The receptor was isolated from a man in his late teens or twenties with active or convalescent COVID-19. The CDR3 sequence is CASSLGDSPSSYNSPLHF. In DNA form, the CDR3 reads TGCGCCAGCAGCTTGGGGGACAGCCCGAGCTCCTATAATTCACCCCTCCACTTT.